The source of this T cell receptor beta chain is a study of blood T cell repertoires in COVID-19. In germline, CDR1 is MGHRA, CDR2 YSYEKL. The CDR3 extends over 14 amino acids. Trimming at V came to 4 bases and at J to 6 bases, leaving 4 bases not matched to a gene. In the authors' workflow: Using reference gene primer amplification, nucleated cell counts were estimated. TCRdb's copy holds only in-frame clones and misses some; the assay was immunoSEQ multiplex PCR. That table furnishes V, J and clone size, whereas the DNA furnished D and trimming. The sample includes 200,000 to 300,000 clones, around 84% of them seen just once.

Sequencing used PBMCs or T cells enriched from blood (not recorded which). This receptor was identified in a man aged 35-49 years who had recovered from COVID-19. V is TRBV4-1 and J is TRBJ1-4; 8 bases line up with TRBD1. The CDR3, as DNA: TGCGCCAGCAGCCCAGGGGGCGCCTATGAAAAACTGTTTTTT. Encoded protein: CASSPGGAYEKLFF.